This entry lists 10 T cell receptor beta chains sequenced from one sample in a study of shared clonotypes between healthy human individuals. Positive CCR7 selection of CD45RO-negative cells yielded the naive CD8 cells, and terminally differentiated effector memory CD45RA+ cells were excluded. The assay was immunoSEQ multiplex PCR, and TCRdb's table has in-frame clones only and misses some. Among about 2.1 million clones listed, approximately 92% were seen once. The sequenced material came from naive CD8+ T cells from PBMCs. The receptor source for this set is a man aged 18 to 30 in good health. Some clones in this sample may be carry-over from other donors' samples.

The chain carries TRBV2 and TRBJ2-2, with 7 positions matching TRBD2. CDR1 and CDR2 from the germline V gene are SNHLY and FYNNEI. Unmatched junction bases numbered 5, after V lost 6 bases and J lost 4 bases. CDR3 length: 14 amino acids. As DNA, the CDR3 is TGTGCCAGCAGGGGGGAGGGCCCCACCGGGGAGCTGTTTTTT. This translates into CASRGEGPTGELFF. Using reference TRBV2 and TRBJ2-2 for the parts outside the CDR3, the full variable domain is EPEVTQTPSHQVTQMGQEVILRCVPISNHLYFYWYRQILGQKVEFLVSFYNNEISEKSEIFDDQFSVERPDGSNFTLKIRSTKLEDSAMYFCASRGEGPTGELFFGEGSRLTVL.

This chain joins TRBV4-1 and TRBJ2-7; 8 bases agree with TRBD2. The CDR3 is made up of 15 amino acids. V lost 3 bases and J lost 7; bases outside the gene matches: 11. Germline values: CDR1 MGHRA, CDR2 YSYEKL. Here the CDR3 reads CASSHTTGTRVEQYF. CDR3 sequence (DNA): TGCGCCAGCAGCCATACAACCGGGACTAGGGTTGAGCAGTACTTC.

The V call is TRBV6-6, the J call TRBJ1-6; unclear D gene. V lost 0 bases and J 5 bases, leaving 11 bases between the germline ends. The CDR3 totals 16 residues. Germline values: CDR1 MNHNY, CDR2 SVGAGI (reference sequence). As DNA, the CDR3 is TGTGCCAGCAGTTACTCGACCAGGTGGAATAATTCACCCCTCCACTTT. It encodes CASSYSTRWNNSPLHF.

This sequence joins TRBV7-2 and TRBJ2-7, with D perhaps being TRBD1 or TRBD2 (5 bases each). The CDR3 consists of 14 residues. Trimming removed 5 bases at V and 2 bases at J, with 13 bases between. The germline V gene has CDR1 SGHTA and CDR2 FQGNSA. CDR3 coding DNA: TGTGCCAGCAGCCTCAGGGACGGACCCTACGAGCAGTACTTC. The encoded protein is CASSLRDGPYEQYF.

This clone was seen only a few times. Other DNA sequences of this sample code for an identical CDR3. This chain connects TRBV28 to TRBJ1-1, with D possibly being TRBD1 (5 bases). The V end lost 0 bases, the J end lost 5 bases, and 7 bases lay between the germline ends. The CDR3 length is 13 residues. The germline V gene encodes CDR1 MDHEN and CDR2 SYDVKM. The CDR3 DNA follows: TGTGCCAGCAGTTTATGGGCAGGGACTGAAGCTTTCTTT. It is translated as CASSLWAGTEAFF.

This chain links TRBV25-1 with TRBJ1-1; 9 nucleotides align to TRBD1. The J segment lost 5 bases and the V segment lost 6 bases, leaving 10 bases of the junction unmatched. CDR1 and CDR2 (germline): MGHDK, SYGVNS. The CDR3 is made up of 15 amino acids. The CDR3 nucleotides read TGTGCCAGCAGGGCCCCGGGACAGGGAAAAACTGAAGCTTTCTTT. Its protein is CASRAPGQGKTEAFF.

The chain links TRBV29-1 to TRBJ2-3; the D call may be TRBD1 or TRBD2 (5 bases each). V dropped 2 bases and J dropped 0 bases, with 18 bases sitting between them. This CDR3 contains 17 residues. Looked up from germline, CDR1 is SQVTM and CDR2 is ANQGSEA. CDR3 bases: TGCAGCGTTGAATCCAGCAGGGACCTTTTTAGCACAGATACGCAGTATTTT. It encodes CSVESSRDLFSTDTQYF.

The chain joins TRBV27 to TRBJ2-3, with 9 positions matching TRBD2. This CDR3 is built from 17 residues. Germline lookup yields CDR1 MNHEY and CDR2 SMNVEV (reference sequence). Trimming cost V 2 bases and J 1 base; bases outside gene matches: 7. The CDR3 here is CASSLLGTSRGTDTQYF. The CDR3 DNA sequence: TGTGCCAGCAGTTTACTCGGGACTAGCAGGGGCACAGATACGCAGTATTTT.

On this clone itself: In the same sample, other DNA sequences code for this CDR3. This rearrangement joins TRBV7-9 to TRBJ2-5, with 8 bases lining up with TRBD1. The CDR3 has 14 amino acids. Germline V gene lookup returns CDR1 SEHNR and CDR2 FQNEAQ (reference sequence). Trimming removed 5 bases from V and 2 bases from J; junction bases left unmatched: 4. CDR3 DNA: TGTGCCAGCAGCCCTAGGACAGGGCAAGAGACCCAGTACTTC. The encoded protein is CASSPRTGQETQYF.

V usage is TRBV27 and J usage is TRBJ1-2; 10 bases map to TRBD1. The CDR3 is 15 residues long. Germline-derived CDR1 and CDR2 are MNHEY and SMNVEV (reference sequence). V gave up 5 bases and J gave up 5 bases; unmatched junction bases: 8. The CDR3 region has the DNA TGTGCCAGCAGTCATACCGGGACAGGGGCGTATGGCTACACCTTC. Protein sequence: CASSHTGTGAYGYTF.